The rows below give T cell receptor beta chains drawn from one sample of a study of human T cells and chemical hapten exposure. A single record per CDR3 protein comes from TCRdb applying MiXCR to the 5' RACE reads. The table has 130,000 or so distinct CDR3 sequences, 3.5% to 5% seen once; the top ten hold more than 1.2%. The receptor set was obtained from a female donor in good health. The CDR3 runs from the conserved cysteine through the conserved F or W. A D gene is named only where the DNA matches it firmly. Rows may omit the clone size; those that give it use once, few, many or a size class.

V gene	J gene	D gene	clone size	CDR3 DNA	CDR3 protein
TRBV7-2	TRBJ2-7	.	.	TGTGCCACGCGTCAAGCTGGCGACGAGCAGTACTTC	CATRQAGDEQYF
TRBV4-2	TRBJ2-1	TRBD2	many	TGTGCCAGCAGCCAAGTGCCTAGCGGGGGGGTTTTAGGGAATGAGCAGTTCTTC	CASSQVPSGGVLGNEQFF
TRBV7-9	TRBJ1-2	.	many	TGTGCCAGCAGCTTAGAACAAAACTATGGCTACACCTTC	CASSLEQNYGYTF
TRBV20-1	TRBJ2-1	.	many	TGCAGTGCACAGTCTGGGGGGCGTTACAATGAGCAGTTCTTC	CSAQSGGRYNEQFF
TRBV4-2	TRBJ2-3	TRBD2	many	TGTGCCAGCAGTTTTTCGGGGGGGCCAGCAGATACGCAGTATTTT	CASSFSGGPADTQYF
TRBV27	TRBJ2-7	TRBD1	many	TGTGCCAGCAGTTTATCTACAGGGGGCGTCGACGAGCAGTACTTC	CASSLSTGGVDEQYF
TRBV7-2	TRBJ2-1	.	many	TGTGCCAGCAGCTTAGACAGGAGCTCCTACAATGAGCAGTTCTTC	CASSLDRSSYNEQFF
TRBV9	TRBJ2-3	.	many	TGTGCCAGCAGCGTAGCTACCTCTGTCTTGGCCTTTAATGGGGATACGCAGTATTTT	CASSVATSVLAFNGDTQYF
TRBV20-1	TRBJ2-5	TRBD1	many	TGCAGTGCTAGGGGAAAAGACAGGGGCTCGTCGGAGACCCAGTACTTC	CSARGKDRGSSETQYF
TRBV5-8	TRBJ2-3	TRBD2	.	TGTGCCAGCCCCATAGGATTAGCGGGGAGTTGTTCGGATACGCAGTATTTT	CASPIGLAGSCSDTQYF
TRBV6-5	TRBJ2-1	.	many	TGTGCCAGCAGTTACTCGTCTTGGAAGATGGAGCAGTTCTTC	CASSYSSWKMEQFF
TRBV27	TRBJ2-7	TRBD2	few	TGTGCCAGCAGTTCGCTAGCGGGGGCTGACTACGAGCAGTACTTC	CASSSLAGADYEQYF
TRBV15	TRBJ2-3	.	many	TGTGCCACCAGCAGAGACGCTATAAGCACAGATACGCAGTATTTT	CATSRDAISTDTQYF
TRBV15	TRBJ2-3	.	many	TGTGCCACCAGCAGAGATTTGGCAGGGTCTGGGGATACGCAGTATTTT	CATSRDLAGSGDTQYF
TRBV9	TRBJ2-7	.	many	TGTGCCAGCAGCCCCCTCGCCCGGGGTAGTGCCTACGAGCAGTACTTC	CASSPLARGSAYEQYF
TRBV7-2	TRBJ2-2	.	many	TGTGCCAGCGCAAGGGTTTCCGGGGAGCTGTTTTTT	CASARVSGELFF
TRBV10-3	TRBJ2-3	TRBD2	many	TGTGCCATCAGTGAGGAGACTAGCGGGGTAACAGATACGCAGTATTTT	CAISEETSGVTDTQYF
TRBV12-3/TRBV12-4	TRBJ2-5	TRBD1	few	TGTGCCAGCAGTTCCTCGACCGGGACAGGGATGGAGACCCAGTACTTC	CASSSSTGTGMETQYF
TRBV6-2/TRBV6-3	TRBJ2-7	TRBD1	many	TGTGCCAGCAGTTACTCCGGGACAGGGACCCTTTGGGAGCAGTACTTC	CASSYSGTGTLWEQYF
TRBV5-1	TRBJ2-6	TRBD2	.	TGCGCCAGCAGCCCGGGGGGAGACTCTGGGGCCAACGTCCTGACTTTC	CASSPGGDSGANVLTF
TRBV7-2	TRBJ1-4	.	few	TGTGCCAGCAGCTTAACGAAGACAGCCAGGGGAATTGGGGGAGCAACTAATGAAAAACTGTTTTTT	CASSLTKTARGIGGATNEKLFF
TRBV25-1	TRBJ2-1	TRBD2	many	TGTGCCAGCAGTAAAGAGGGGAGGGACGAGCAGTTCTTC	CASSKEGRDEQFF
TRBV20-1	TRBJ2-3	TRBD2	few	TGCAGTGCCGAGGGACTAGCAGCAGATACGCAGTATTTT	CSAEGLAADTQYF
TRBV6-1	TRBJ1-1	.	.	TGTGCCAGCAGTGGTTGGGGGAACACTGAAGCTTTCTTT	CASSGWGNTEAFF
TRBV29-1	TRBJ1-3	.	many	TGCAGCGGACTAGGACAGCTGGGAAACACCATATATTTT	CSGLGQLGNTIYF
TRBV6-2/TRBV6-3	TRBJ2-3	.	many	TGTGCCAGCAGCCGCAGGGAGTTAATTGGAACAGATACGCAGTATTTT	CASSRRELIGTDTQYF
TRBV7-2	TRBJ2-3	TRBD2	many	TGTGCCAGCAGCTTATTCCGGACTAGCGGGGGTGGGCCAGATACGCAGTATTTT	CASSLFRTSGGGPDTQYF
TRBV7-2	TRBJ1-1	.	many	TGTGCCAGCAGCTTTCTTGTCGCCGGGCTGAACACTGAAGCTTTCTTT	CASSFLVAGLNTEAFF
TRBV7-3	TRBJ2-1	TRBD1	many	TGTGCCAGCAGCTTAACAGGGACAGAAGCCAATGAGCAGTTCTTC	CASSLTGTEANEQFF
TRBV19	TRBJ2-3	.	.	TGTGCCAGTAGCTATGGGGTGTCACCAGATACGCAGTATTTT	CASSYGVSPDTQYF
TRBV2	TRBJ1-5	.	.	TGTGCCAGCAGCGCCGACAGTGAAAATCAGCCCCAGCATTTT	CASSADSENQPQHF
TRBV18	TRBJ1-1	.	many	TGTGCCAGCTCACCACCCCCAGGGTCAGGGTACACTGAAGCTTTCTTT	CASSPPPGSGYTEAFF
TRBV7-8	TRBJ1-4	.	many	TGTGCCAGCAGCCCGGCACAGGGCCTGGGAGGAGAAAAACTGTTTTTT	CASSPAQGLGGEKLFF
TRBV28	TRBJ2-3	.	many	TGTGCCAGCAGTCGCCAATCGTATCCACATACGCAGTATTTT	CASSRQSYPHTQYF
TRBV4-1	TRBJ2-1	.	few	TGCGCCAGCAGCCAAGATTGGGGATACGTAGGTGAGCAGTTCTTC	CASSQDWGYVGEQFF
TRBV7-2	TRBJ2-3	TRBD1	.	TGTGCCAGCAGGTTATTCCCGGGACAGGGGCTTCAGGCTGAAGATACGCAGTATTTT	CASRLFPGQGLQAEDTQYF
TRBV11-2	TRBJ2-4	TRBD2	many	TGTGCCAGCAGCCCTCGACTAGCGGGGGGAAGGGGCATTCAGTACTTC	CASSPRLAGGRGIQYF
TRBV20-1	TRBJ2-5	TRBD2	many	TGCAGTGCCAACCCGACTAGCGGGGGGGCGGAGACCCAGTACTTC	CSANPTSGGAETQYF
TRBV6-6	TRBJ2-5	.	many	TGTGCCAGCAGTTACTCGATAGGAGAGGGAGAGACCCAGTACTTC	CASSYSIGEGETQYF
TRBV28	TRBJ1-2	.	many	TGTGCCAGCAGTTTATTCGTGGGCGGCAGGACGTTAGGCTACACCTTC	CASSLFVGGRTLGYTF
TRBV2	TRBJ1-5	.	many	TGTGCCAGCAGTTATACACGCGCCAGGGGAAGTCAGCCCCAGCATTTT	CASSYTRARGSQPQHF
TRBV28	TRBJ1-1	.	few	TGTGCCAGCAGCCTACCCTCCAGGGGACACAGGAACACTGAAGCTTTCTTT	CASSLPSRGHRNTEAFF
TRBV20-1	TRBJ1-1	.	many	TGCAGTGCTAGAGTACTAGACAGCCAGAACACTGAAGCTTTCTTT	CSARVLDSQNTEAFF
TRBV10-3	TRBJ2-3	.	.	TGTGCCATCAGTGATACACTAAGTACCCCGGATACGCAGTATTTT	CAISDTLSTPDTQYF
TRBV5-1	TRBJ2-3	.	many	TGCGCCAGCAGCTTGGGGAACAGGGTCCAGACAGATACGCAGTATTTT	CASSLGNRVQTDTQYF
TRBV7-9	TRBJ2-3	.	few	TGTGCCAGCAGCTTAGAGGGTAGTAGAGTCCCAGATACGCAGTATTTT	CASSLEGSRVPDTQYF
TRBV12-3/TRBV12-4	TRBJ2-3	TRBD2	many	TGTGCCAGCTTGTGGGGGAGGGGCACAGATACGCAGTATTTT	CASLWGRGTDTQYF
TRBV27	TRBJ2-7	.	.	TGTGCCAGCAGTTTTTTTGGGGGCGAGCAGTACTTC	CASSFFGGEQYF
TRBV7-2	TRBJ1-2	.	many	TGTGCCAGCAGCTTAGTGGGGGATGGCTACACCTTC	CASSLVGDGYTF
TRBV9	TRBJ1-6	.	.	TGTGCCAGCAGCGTAGACACGGGATCCAATTCACCCCTCCACTTT	CASSVDTGSNSPLHF
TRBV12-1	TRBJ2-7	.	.	TGTGCCAGCTCTACCGGGACTAGCGGGGGACCCTCCTACGAGCAGTACTTC	CASSTGTSGGPSYEQYF
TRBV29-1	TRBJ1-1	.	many	TGCAGCTCTTGGGCAGAGACTGAAGCTTTCTTT	CSSWAETEAFF
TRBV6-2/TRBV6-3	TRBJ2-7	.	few	TGTGCCAGCAGTTACCCCGACGGGGGAAGCTCCTACGAGCAGTACTTC	CASSYPDGGSSYEQYF
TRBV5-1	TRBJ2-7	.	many	TGCGCCAGCAGCTTCTTGGCAATCGGGGACGAGCAGTACTTC	CASSFLAIGDEQYF
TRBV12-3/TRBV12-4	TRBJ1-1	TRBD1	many	TGTGCCAGCACAACCCGGACAGGGCGGGAAACTGAAGCTTTCTTT	CASTTRTGRETEAFF
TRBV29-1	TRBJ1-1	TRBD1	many	TGCAGCGGTGACAGGGGCGGCACTGAAGCTTTCTTT	CSGDRGGTEAFF
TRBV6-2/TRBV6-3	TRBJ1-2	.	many	TGTGCCAGCAGTTACTCGAGACAGTACTATGGCTACACCTTC	CASSYSRQYYGYTF